The 7 T cell receptor beta chains given below trace back to one sample, sequenced in a study of cytomegalovirus exposure and HLA in healthy donors. This PCR relied on a set of 60 Vbeta primers and 13 Jbeta primers. TCRdb keeps only in-frame clones here, not all; method: immunoSEQ multiplex PCR. The sample has a few hundred thousand clones, around 66% seen once. Sequencing used PBMCs. Receptors were obtained from a female donor in good health and CMV-seronegative.

This chain connects TRBV28 to TRBJ2-4; a possible D gene is TRBD2 (5 bases). Between the trimmed V and J ends, which lost 5 bases and 11 bases, there was a span of 10 bases. CDR1 and CDR2 from the germline V gene are MDHEN and SYDVKM. There are 11 residues in the CDR3. The CDR3 DNA sequence: TGTGCCAGCAGTCTAACTAGTGTTCAGTACTTC. The encoded protein is CASSLTSVQYF. The entire variable domain, with the rest obtained from reference TRBV28 and TRBJ2-4, is as follows: DVKVTQSSRYLVKRTGEKVFLECVQDMDHENMFWYRQDPGLGLRLIYFSYDVKMKEKGDIPEGYSVSREKKERFSLILESASTNQTSMYLCASSLTSVQYFGAGTRLSVL.

The chain is built from TRBV5-4 and TRBJ2-1; 8 nucleotides match TRBD1. With 4 bases clipped from V and 10 bases from J, the junction kept 13 bases outside the gene matches. The germline CDR1 and CDR2 sequences are SGHNT and YYREEE (reference sequence). The CDR3 is 15 amino acids. The CDR3 protein is CASSPDRGRRLEQFF. The CDR3 nucleotides are TGTGCCAGCAGCCCCGACAGGGGTCGACGACTGGAGCAGTTCTTC. Complete variable domain (other parts from reference TRBV5-4 and TRBJ2-1): ETGVTQSPTHLIKTRGQQVTLRCSSQSGHNTVSWYQQALGQGPQFIFQYYREEENGRGNFPPRFSGLQFPNYSSELNVNALELDDSALYLCASSPDRGRRLEQFFGPGTRLTVL.

This clone has a handful of counts. The chain employs TRBV19 and TRBJ1-5, with 8 bases fitting TRBD1. V shed 5 bases, J shed 0 bases, and the junction held 12 bases outside the gene matches. Germline CDR1 reads LNHDA; CDR2 reads SQIVND (reference sequence). The CDR3 runs to 18 residues. CDR3 region: CASSGGETGAYSNQPQHF. The CDR3 DNA reads TGTGCCAGTAGTGGGGGCGAGACAGGGGCCTATAGCAATCAGCCCCAGCATTTT.

The chain uses TRBV9 and TRBJ2-3, with TRBD1 matching over 9 bases. Germline CDR1 and CDR2: SGDLS and YYNGEE. V shed 0 bases, J shed 1 base, and the junction held 3 bases outside the gene matches. The CDR3 has 16 amino acids. In nucleotides, the CDR3 is TGTGCCAGCAGCGTAGACAGGGGGCGAGGCACAGATACGCAGTATTTT. Translation: CASSVDRGRGTDTQYF.

This chain connects TRBV10-3 to TRBJ1-1; D is perhaps TRBD1 (5 bases). The CDR3 consists of 15 residues. Per germline, CDR1 ENHRY and CDR2 SYGVKD. The V end was cut by 4 bases, the J end by 5 bases, with 17 bases between. DNA of the CDR3: TGTGCCATCAGTGTAGGGCAGGGTTCATTGACTGAAGCTTTCTTT. Translated: CAISVGQGSLTEAFF.

This chain connects TRBV23-1 to TRBJ2-3, with D perhaps TRBD1 (5 bases). TRBV23-1 is sorted into the ORF group, with uncertain function. V lost 4 bases to trimming and J lost 0 bases, with 35 bases between them. The CDR3 runs 23 residues. The CDR3 region is CASSPLGMRTPKMGINSTDTQYF. The CDR3 DNA is TGCGCCAGCAGTCCCCTCGGTATGCGGACACCGAAAATGGGGATCAATAGCACAGATACGCAGTATTTT.

This chain links TRBV19 with TRBJ2-3; 7 nucleotides agree with TRBD2. The CDR3 has 15 amino acids. Per germline, CDR1 LNHDA and CDR2 SQIVND (reference sequence). Trimming took 7 bases from V and 2 from J; bases not matched to a gene: 9. The CDR3 DNA sequence: TGTGCCAGTACTCCTCCTAGCGGATACACAGATACGCAGTATTTT. As protein: CASTPPSGYTDTQYF.